This entry concerns a single T cell receptor beta chain. Its target is unknown. The data were obtained in a study of cytomegalovirus exposure and HLA in healthy donors. Whole-study results and caveats: Three chains tied to CMV proved CMV antigen-specific in vitro.

The primer mix had 60 Vbeta and 13 Jbeta primers. TCRdb's copy holds only in-frame clones and misses some; the assay was immunoSEQ multiplex PCR. The profile shows 100,000 to 150,000 clones, roughly 80% of them singletons. CDR3 length equals 16 residues. Deletions cut 0 bases from V and 2 bases from J, with 10 bases between. The germline V gene has CDR1 LNHDA and CDR2 SQIVND (reference sequence). Sequenced input: PBMCs. The clonotype comes from a woman in her thirties or forties in good health and CMV-seropositive. The V and J genes are TRBV19 and TRBJ2-2; possible D gene TRBD1, 6 bases. The CDR3 loop is CASSIDRTVNTGELFF. As DNA, the CDR3 is TGTGCCAGTAGTATAGATCGGACAGTAAACACCGGGGAGCTGTTTTTT.